Each of the 20 T cell receptor beta chains below was sequenced from the same sample in a study of T cell repertoires in cytomegalovirus infection. From the reads, TCRdb called clonotypes with MiXCR, one entry per CDR3 protein. This table holds approximately 320,000 distinct CDR3 sequences, around a tenth found once. Sequenced: PBMCs. Source of these receptors: a human donor in good health (CMV status not recorded). Some clones in this sample may be carry-over from other donors' samples.

This clonotype was seen many times. The CDR3 here is CASSSSGASSYNEQFF. As DNA, the CDR3 is TGTGCCAGCAGCTCCTCCGGGGCCAGCTCCTACAATGAGCAGTTCTTC. V usage is TRBV7-3 and J usage is TRBJ2-1; D assignment may be TRBD1 or TRBD2 (5 bases each). The CDR3 is 16 residues long. Trimming took 4 bases from V and 0 from J, leaving 13 bases between them. Germline assignment: CDR1 SGHTA and CDR2 FQGTGA.

The table lists this clonotype with many counts. The chain combines TRBV5-6 with TRBJ2-4; 9 nucleotides line up with TRBD2. Germline V lookup: CDR1 SGHDT, CDR2 YYEEEE. V lost 2 bases, J lost 1 base, and 10 bases stayed unmatched. The CDR3 has 18 residues. The CDR3 here is CASSFFPAGGWAKNIQYF. The CDR3 DNA is TGTGCCAGCAGCTTCTTTCCGGCGGGGGGGTGGGCCAAAAACATTCAGTACTTC.

This clonotype was counted many times. The J gene is TRBJ1-5, the V gene TRBV10-3; 8 bases are a match to TRBD1. The ends lost 8 bases at V and 7 bases at J; junction bases unmatched: 7. The CDR3 is 13 residues long. Per the germline V gene, CDR1 is ENHRY and CDR2 is SYGVKD. DNA of the CDR3: TGTGCCATCGGGGACAGGAGAGGCCAGCCCCAGCATTTT. Amino acids: CAIGDRRGQPQHF.

This clonotype was detected many times. V usage is TRBV7-9 and J usage is TRBJ2-5; D possibly uses TRBD1 or TRBD2 (6 bases each). The CDR3 spans 17 residues. Germline V gene sequence: CDR1 SEHNR, CDR2 FQNEAQ (reference sequence). V was pared by 2 bases and J by 2 bases, with 18 bases between. The CDR3, as DNA: TGTGCCAGCAGCTTACAATCCGGGGGCGTCGTACAAGAGACCCAGTACTTC. It encodes CASSLQSGGVVQETQYF. The full variable domain, its missing parts supplied by reference TRBV7-9 and TRBJ2-5, is DTGVSQNPRHKITKRGQNVTFRCDPISEHNRLYWYRQTLGQGPEFLTYFQNEAQLEKSRLLSDRFSAERPKGSFSTLEIQRTEQGDSAMYLCASSLQSGGVVQETQYFGPGTRLLVL.

There are a few counts of this clonotype. The V call is TRBV19, the J call TRBJ2-7; D is tentatively TRBD1 or TRBD2 (5 bases each). Germline V gene sequence: CDR1 LNHDA, CDR2 SQIVND (reference sequence). The germline V and J ends were trimmed by 6 bases and 0 bases, with 12 bases remaining between them. The CDR3 totals 14 residues. CDR3 region: CASSGTGSSYEQYF. The CDR3 nucleotides read TGTGCCAGTAGCGGGACGGGTAGCTCCTACGAGCAGTACTTC.

This rearrangement joins TRBV7-9 to TRBJ2-7; 7 nucleotides agree with TRBD2. The CDR3 is 12 amino acids. Germline V CDR1 and CDR2: SEHNR, FQNEAQ (reference sequence). Germline trimming cut 5 bases from V and 5 bases from J; bases unmatched to any gene: 3. CDR3 protein: CASSQTSDEQYF. The CDR3 DNA reads TGTGCCAGCAGCCAAACTAGCGACGAGCAGTACTTC.

This clonotype was seen many times. This chain links TRBV7-2 with TRBJ2-5; D perhaps matches TRBD2 (6 bases). The CDR3 totals 12 residues. Germline V CDR1 and CDR2: SGHTA, FQGNSA. With 3 bases removed from V and 9 bases from J, the gap between germline ends came to 11 bases. The CDR3 coding sequence is TGTGCCAGCAGCTTGGGGGGAGTGGCCCAGTACTTC. Protein product: CASSLGGVAQYF.

J is TRBJ2-7 and V is TRBV7-9; the D gene is possibly TRBD2 (5 bases). The CDR3 length is 16 residues. Germline V gene sequence: CDR1 SEHNR, CDR2 FQNEAQ (reference sequence). V lost 3 bases and J 0 bases, leaving 15 bases between the germline ends. In DNA, the CDR3 is TGTGCCAGCAGCTTCGTTCCAGCGGCGATCTCCTACGAGCAGTACTTC. Translated, it gives CASSFVPAAISYEQYF.

This clonotype occurred many times. The chain combines TRBV20-1 with TRBJ1-1, with D maybe TRBD1 (6 bases). V was pared by 6 bases and J by 6 bases, with 17 bases between. The CDR3 is 13 amino acids. Looked up from germline, CDR1 is DFQATT and CDR2 is SNEGSKA (reference sequence). The CDR3 spells CSAETGRAAEAFF. In nucleotides, the CDR3 is TGCAGTGCCGAGACAGGCAGGGCAGCTGAAGCTTTCTTT.

In the case of this clonotype: A much larger clonotype is one base distant, so this may be a read error. This chain uses TRBV7-3 with TRBJ2-2; 10 bases align to TRBD2. Germline CDR1 is SGHTA and CDR2 is FQGTGA. This CDR3 is 17 amino acids long. The CDR3 loop is CASSLTSGGANTGELVF. As DNA, the CDR3 is TGTGCCAGCAGCTTAACAAGCGGGGGGGCGAACACCGGGGAGCTGGTTTTT.

This clonotype was counted between two and nine times. V is TRBV10-3 and J is TRBJ2-5; D not certain. Deletions cut 6 bases from V and 5 bases from J, with 16 bases between. Germline assignment: CDR1 ENHRY and CDR2 SYGVKD. This CDR3 region has 14 residues. CDR3 in DNA: TGTGCCATCAGGGGAAATTTGGTATCGGAGACCCAGTACTTC. Protein product: CAIRGNLVSETQYF.

This clonotype was counted ten times or more. The V gene is TRBV7-8, the J gene TRBJ2-1, with TRBD2 as a possible D gene (5 bases). V lost 5 bases and J lost 9, with 8 bases in between. Germline CDR1 is SGHVS and CDR2 is FQNEAQ. There are 11 residues in the CDR3. The CDR3 is CASSRGSEQFF. CDR3 in DNA: TGTGCCAGCAGCCGGGGAAGTGAGCAGTTCTTC.

The rearrangement uses TRBV11-2 and TRBJ2-1; 7 bases match TRBD1. Germline V CDR1 and CDR2: SGHAT, FQNNGV. V dropped 6 bases and J dropped 4; count of bases not matched to a gene: 12. This CDR3 region has 16 residues. The CDR3 nucleotides are TGTGCCAGCAGTTATCACAGGGGACGTACTTACAATGAGCAGTTCTTC. Translating it yields CASSYHRGRTYNEQFF.

This clonotype was observed a handful of times. A much larger clone lies one base from this, so it may be a read error. This chain links TRBV28 with TRBJ2-7; maybe TRBD1 (6 bases). Deletions cut 6 bases from V and 4 bases from J, with 10 bases between. CDR3 length: 12 residues. Germline CDR1 is MDHEN and CDR2 is SYDVKM. The CDR3 sequence is CASSQGRYEQYF. The CDR3 region has the DNA TGTGCCAGCAGCCAGGGGCGGTACGAGCAGTACTTC. The whole variable domain, remainder taken from reference TRBV28 and TRBJ2-7, is DVKVTQSSRYLVKRTGEKVFLECVQDMDHENMFWYRQDPGLGLRLIYFSYDVKMKEKGDIPEGYSVSREKKERFSLILESASTNQTSMYLCASSQGRYEQYFGPGTRLTVT.

This clonotype was recorded at least ten times. The chain's CDR3 is CASSSRRRERYEQYF. The CDR3 nucleotides are TGTGCCAGCAGCAGCCGGAGGCGGGAGAGGTACGAGCAGTACTTC. The chain carries TRBV28 and TRBJ2-7, with 7 nucleotides matching TRBD2. The CDR3 runs 15 residues. V shed 6 bases, J shed 4 bases, and the junction held 12 bases outside the gene matches. CDR1 is MDHEN and CDR2 is SYDVKM in the germline V gene.

V is TRBV6-1 and J is TRBJ2-7, with 13 bases lining up with TRBD2. V lost 5 bases, J lost 4 bases, and 5 bases stayed unmatched. Germline V gives CDR1 MNHNS, CDR2 SASEGT. The CDR3 totals 15 residues. The CDR3 region has the DNA TGTGCCAGCAGTTTCACGGGACTAGCGGGATACGAGCAGTACTTC. It translates to CASSFTGLAGYEQYF.

This clonotype turned up a few times. This chain links TRBV4-2 with TRBJ2-2, with D tentatively TRBD2 (5 bases). Per the germline V gene, CDR1 is LGHNA and CDR2 is YNFKEQ. The CDR3 is made up of 13 amino acids. Between the trimmed V and J ends, which lost 4 bases and 4 bases, there was a span of 7 bases. In nucleotides, the CDR3 is TGTGCCAGCAGCCCCGGGATCACCGGGGAGCTGTTTTTT. Translating gives CASSPGITGELFF.

This clonotype has at least ten counts. CDR3 protein: CASSFDTGDSLQETQYF. The CDR3 DNA follows: TGTGCCAGCAGCTTCGACACAGGAGACTCTCTGCAAGAGACCCAGTACTTC. The chain uses TRBV7-6 and TRBJ2-5; possibly TRBD1 for D (5 bases). V was shortened by 3 bases and J by 2 bases, with 19 bases between the two germline ends. Germline V CDR1 and CDR2: SGHVS, FNYEAQ. This CDR3 region has 17 residues.

This clonotype came up many times. V and J are TRBV20-1 and TRBJ2-4; TRBD1 is a possible D gene (5 bases). Germline-derived CDR1 and CDR2 are DFQATT and SNEGSKA (reference sequence). This CDR3 has 14 amino acids. V gave up 0 bases and J gave up 2 bases, with 8 bases separating them. The CDR3 bases are TGCAGTGCTAGAGAGGGGCAGACCAAAAACATTCAGTACTTC. Its protein product is CSAREGQTKNIQYF.

This clonotype was observed a handful of times. This chain joins TRBV28 and TRBJ2-7; 8 nucleotides match TRBD1. V lost 5 bases to trimming and J lost 4 bases; unmatched junction nucleotides: 13. Germline CDR1 and CDR2: MDHEN and SYDVKM. This CDR3 is 16 amino acids long. The CDR3 protein is CASSRPPGQGRYEQYF. The CDR3 coding sequence is TGTGCCAGCAGTCGCCCCCCTGGACAGGGACGGTACGAGCAGTACTTC.